A selection of T cell receptor beta chains follows, all from one sample in a study of glioma-infiltrating T cells after dendritic cell vaccination. Sequenced by immunoSEQ multiplex PCR; TCRdb stores in-frame clones only, minus some. The data hold tens of thousands of clones, with 85% to 90% observed a single time. The sample in question was blood, obtained before dendritic cell vaccination. These receptors all come from a human donor with glioblastoma. Both conserved end residues are part of each CDR3. A D gene is named only where the DNA matches it firmly. Not all rows give a size; the values are once, few, many and, for expanded clones, a class.

abundance,v_gene,j_gene,d_gene,CDR3aa,CDR3nt
-,TRBV7-3,TRBJ2-2,TRBD1,CASSPLGQGVPGELFF,TGTGCCAGCAGCCCGCTGGGACAGGGGGTGCCCGGGGAGCTGTTTTTT
-,TRBV19,TRBJ2-1,-,CASSMAATYNEQFF,TGTGCCAGTAGTATGGCTGCCACCTACAATGAGCAGTTCTTC
-,TRBV29-1,TRBJ2-3,-,CSARDSSRDTQYF,TGCAGTGCCCGAGACAGCAGCAGGGATACGCAGTATTTT
-,TRBV5-1,TRBJ2-7,-,CASSLLGSTSYEQYF,TGCGCCAGCAGCTTGTTAGGTAGCACCTCCTACGAGCAGTACTTC
-,TRBV28,TRBJ1-2,TRBD1,CASRYPPGTGEHDYGYTF,TGTGCCAGCAGGTACCCTCCCGGGACAGGGGAACATGACTATGGCTACACCTTC
-,TRBV7-2,TRBJ2-5,-,CASSLAGVETQYF,TGTGCCAGCAGCTTAGCGGGCGTAGAGACCCAGTACTTC
-,TRBV5-1,TRBJ2-3,-,CASQVGTRGWQISQYF,TGCGCCAGCCAAGTCGGGACCCGGGGGTGGCAGATTTCGCAGTATTTT
-,TRBV29-1,TRBJ1-2,TRBD1,CSVGGQAYGYTF,TGCAGCGTTGGGGGACAGGCCTATGGCTACACCTTC
-,TRBV28,TRBJ2-1,-,CASSLRGRWGGEQFF,TGTGCCAGCAGTTTACGGGGCCGCTGGGGAGGTGAGCAGTTCTTC
-,TRBV14,TRBJ2-5,TRBD2,CASSRGLAETQYF,TGTGCCAGCAGCCGCGGACTAGCGGAGACCCAGTACTTC
-,TRBV21-1,TRBJ1-6,-,CASSTWTGGYSPLHF,TGTGCCAGCAGCACTTGGACAGGGGGTTACTCACCCCTCCACTTT
-,TRBV6-1,TRBJ2-1,TRBD1,CASSARQGWKDEQFF,TGTGCCAGCAGTGCCAGACAGGGTTGGAAGGATGAGCAGTTCTTC
-,TRBV6-5,TRBJ1-2,TRBD1,CASSYSKDRVFFGYTF,TGTGCCAGCAGTTACTCGAAAGACAGGGTGTTTTTCGGCTACACCTTC
-,TRBV27,TRBJ2-1,-,CASSSAHRVNNEQFF,TGTGCCAGCAGTTCGGCCCACAGAGTTAACAATGAGCAGTTCTTC
-,TRBV7-9,TRBJ2-3,TRBD1,CASSLGQGTDTQYF,TGTGCCAGCAGCCTAGGACAGGGGACAGATACGCAGTATTTT
-,TRBV27,TRBJ2-1,TRBD2,CASSSGGPYNEQFF,TGTGCCAGCAGTAGCGGGGGACCCTACAATGAGCAGTTCTTC
-,TRBV6-1,TRBJ2-3,TRBD2,CASLTSGSTDTQYF,TGTGCCAGCTTAACTAGCGGTAGCACAGATACGCAGTATTTT
-,TRBV7-2,TRBJ2-7,TRBD1,CASSLTDRVAYEQYF,TGTGCCAGCAGCTTAACCGACAGGGTTGCCTACGAGCAGTACTTC
-,TRBV5-1,TRBJ1-4,-,CASSLDPEGKLFF,TGCGCCAGCAGCTTGGACCCAGAGGGAAAACTGTTTTTT
-,TRBV5-1,TRBJ1-1,-,CASRTPGGTEAFF,TGCGCCAGCAGGACCCCGGGGGGTACTGAAGCTTTCTTT
-,TRBV9,TRBJ1-2,-,CASSVGGDYGYTF,TGTGCCAGCAGCGTAGGGGGGGACTATGGCTACACCTTC
-,TRBV4-3,TRBJ1-1,-,CASSQGAVNTEAFF,TGCGCCAGCAGCCAAGGGGCAGTGAACACTGAAGCTTTCTTT
-,TRBV15,TRBJ2-2,TRBD1,CATSRKTGTGFTGELFF,TGTGCCACCAGCAGAAAGACCGGGACAGGGTTCACCGGGGAGCTGTTTTTT
-,TRBV7-9,TRBJ2-7,-,CASSKGGSSYEQYF,TGTGCCAGCAGCAAAGGTGGGAGCTCCTACGAGCAGTACTTC
-,TRBV6-6,TRBJ1-6,-,CASSARLSLLHF,TGTGCCAGCAGTGCCCGACTGTCGCTCCTCCACTTT
-,TRBV7-9,TRBJ1-4,-,CASSLAGGGDVKEKLFF,TGTGCCAGCAGCTTGGCCGGTGGGGGCGATGTGAAAGAAAAACTGTTTTTT
few,TRBV7-2,TRBJ2-7,TRBD2,CASSLDSAGEQYF,TGTGCCAGCAGCTTAGACTCAGCGGGGGAGCAGTACTTC
-,TRBV7-9,TRBJ2-7,TRBD1,CASSPWDSSYEQYF,TGTGCCAGCAGCCCCTGGGACAGTTCCTACGAGCAGTACTTC
-,TRBV4-2,TRBJ2-2,-,CASSQVFSLTNTGELFF,TGTGCCAGCAGCCAAGTCTTCTCCCTAACGAACACCGGGGAGCTGTTTTTT
-,TRBV7-2,TRBJ1-1,TRBD1,CASSKGTGVNTEAFF,TGTGCCAGCAGCAAGGGGACAGGGGTGAACACTGAAGCTTTCTTT
-,TRBV5-1,TRBJ2-1,TRBD2,CATGLAGVHNEQFF,TGCGCCACCGGACTAGCGGGAGTCCACAATGAGCAGTTCTTC
-,TRBV4-1,TRBJ2-1,-,CASSQDTGKEFF,TGCGCCAGCAGCCAAGATACAGGAAAGGAGTTCTTC
-,TRBV20-1,TRBJ2-1,-,CSATGGGEQFF,TGCAGTGCTACAGGGGGAGGTGAGCAGTTCTTC
-,TRBV6-5,TRBJ2-5,-,CASSYSRQYQETQYF,TGTGCCAGCAGTTACTCTCGACAGTACCAAGAGACCCAGTACTTC
once,TRBV14,TRBJ2-2,TRBD1,CASSSAPDRGGLDPGELFF,TGTGCCAGCAGCTCAGCACCGGACAGGGGGGGTCTTGACCCCGGGGAGCTGTTTTTT
-,TRBV9,TRBJ2-2,-,CASSVQVEGQETGGELFF,TGTGCCAGCAGCGTCCAAGTGGAGGGGCAAGAGACCGGCGGGGAGCTGTTTTTT
-,TRBV10-2,TRBJ2-5,TRBD2,CASSGTSGSSPQETQYF,TGCGCCAGCAGTGGGACTAGCGGGAGTAGTCCGCAAGAGACCCAGTACTTC
-,TRBV6-6,TRBJ2-3,TRBD1,CASSYSNGQGFKYF,TGTGCCAGCAGTTACTCCAACGGACAGGGGTTTAAGTATTTT
few,TRBV4-3,TRBJ2-7,-,CASSLALGPSYEQYF,TGCGCCAGCAGCCTAGCCTTGGGGCCCTCCTACGAGCAGTACTTC
-,TRBV5-1,TRBJ2-1,TRBD2,CASTTSSHNEQFF,TGCGCCAGCACGACTAGCAGTCACAATGAGCAGTTCTTC
-,TRBV7-2,TRBJ2-4,-,CASSLERAKNIQYF,TGTGCCAGCAGCTTAGAGCGGGCCAAAAACATTCAGTACTTC
-,TRBV2,TRBJ1-2,TRBD1,CASSDPDRGSENYGYTF,TGTGCCAGCAGTGACCCGGACAGGGGGTCGGAAAACTATGGCTACACCTTC
once,TRBV19,TRBJ1-5,TRBD1,CASSMESRGRGQPQHF,TGTGCCAGTAGCATGGAAAGTAGGGGGCGAGGTCAGCCCCAGCATTTT
-,TRBV11-2,TRBJ1-1,TRBD1,CASSPGTVRTEAFF,TGTGCCAGCAGCCCCGGGACAGTAAGGACTGAAGCTTTCTTT
-,TRBV19,TRBJ1-1,-,CASSIGSRGNTEAFF,TGTGCCAGTAGTATAGGGAGCAGGGGGAACACTGAAGCTTTCTTT